Included here is one T cell receptor beta chain sequence, with context. Its target is unknown. This entry is derived from a study of CD8 T cells in Susac syndrome. This CDR3 comprises 16 residues. Germline CDR1 PRHDT, CDR2 FYEKMQ (reference sequence). J lost 0 bases, V lost 4 bases, and 7 bases had no gene match. The authors sequenced TCR beta from blood CD8+ and CD4+ T cells. RNA was extracted with the RNeasy kit, and a quantity of about 0.45 to 1 ug was reverse transcribed using random hexamers. Across 54 Vbeta and 13 Jbeta, immunoSEQ multiplex PCR amplified TCR beta CDR3. TCRdb processed the immunoSEQ multiplex PCR reads anew with MiXCR; each CDR3 protein has one entry. This sample has some 140,000 distinct CDR3 sequences; about 95% occur once, and the top ten carry approximately 0.17%. Findings of the study overall: Susac-specific public clones numbered around 15 in total CD8+ repertoires (and five in CD8+ TEMRA repertoires).

The chain combines TRBV13 with TRBJ2-3, with 7 bases identical to TRBD2. This receptor was obtained from a human donor with Susac syndrome. Material: CD8+ T cells from PBMCs. The CDR3 region is CASSSPSGPSTDTQYF. CDR3 DNA: TGTGCCAGCAGCTCCCCTAGCGGACCTAGCACAGATACGCAGTATTTT.